One sample yielded the 32 T cell receptor beta chains listed below, sequenced in a study of PD-L1 blockade in urothelial cancer (dated by TCRdb to the late 2010s). Library preparation employed the immunoSEQ multiplex PCR assay. TCRdb took over this immuneACCESS table, retaining in-frame rearrangements with V and J assigned. Such tables are incomplete; in checked studies, under half of the missing clones stem from an unresolved V gene, and the remainder is unexplained. The sample profile shows around 45,000 clones; around 84% of them were found once. 15% to 20% of the sample is in the top ten clones. The meaning of the sample's time point label: pretreatment peripheral blood. The sequences come from PBMCs, collected around atezolizumab (anti-PD-L1) treatment. The receptors shown here come from a man in his 60s with urothelial cancer.

The gene calls are TRBV6-1 and TRBJ1-5; the D gene is possibly TRBD1 (5 bases). This CDR3 comprises 13 residues. Trimming left V 5 bases short and J 5 bases short, with 10 bases between. CDR1 and CDR2 (germline): MNHNS, SASEGT. The CDR3 DNA sequence: TGTGCCAGCAGTCGCCTAGGGGATCAGCCCCAGCATTTT. Protein product: CASSRLGDQPQHF.

The chain recombines TRBV10-2 with TRBJ2-2, with TRBD1 matching over 8 bases. The junction had 6 bases not matched to a gene; V was cut back by 6 bases and J by 6 bases. CDR3 length equals 14 residues. Germline CDR1 is WSHSY and CDR2 is SAAADI. CDR3 sequence: CASRTGESPGELFF. Here the CDR3 DNA reads TGCGCCAGCAGGACAGGGGAAAGCCCCGGGGAGCTGTTTTTT.

The gene calls are TRBV10-3 and TRBJ1-1, with D perhaps matching TRBD1 (6 bases). In germline, CDR1 is ENHRY, CDR2 SYGVKD. V shed 10 bases and J shed 3 bases, with 24 bases lying between them. CDR3 length equals 16 residues. In DNA, the CDR3 is TGTGCCACCCGCGACAGGAGATTAGGTAGGGACACTGAAGCTTTCTTT. Protein sequence: CATRDRRLGRDTEAFF.

The chain has TRBV9 and TRBJ1-2, with 7 bases aligning to TRBD1. V was pared by 7 bases and J by 5 bases, with 8 bases of the junction left unmatched. This CDR3 spans 13 amino acids. CDR1 is SGDLS and CDR2 is YYNGEE in the germline V gene. As DNA, the CDR3 is TGTGCCAGCCCAAGACAGGGAATGTATGGCTACACCTTC. This gives the protein CASPRQGMYGYTF.

The chain combines TRBV11-2 with TRBJ2-2, with TRBD2 matching over 10 bases. The ends lost 5 bases at V and 7 bases at J; junction bases unmatched: 7. From germline, CDR1 is SGHAT and CDR2 FQNNGV. There are 15 residues in the CDR3. DNA for the CDR3: TGTGCCAGCAGCCCCAGCGGGAGGGCCGGCGGGGAGCTGTTTTTT. Protein: CASSPSGRAGGELFF.

The J gene is TRBJ2-7, the V gene TRBV6-1, with D possibly matching TRBD1 (5 bases). The germline V and J ends were trimmed by 11 bases and 0 bases, with 11 bases remaining between them. The CDR3 sequence is 12 residues long. From germline, CDR1 is MNHNS and CDR2 SASEGT. The CDR3, as DNA: TGTGCCTGTCGACAGAGCTCCTACGAGCAGTACTTC. Translating gives CACRQSSYEQYF.

This rearrangement joins TRBV25-1 to TRBJ2-7; maybe TRBD1 (6 bases). The germline gives CDR1 MGHDK, CDR2 SYGVNS. Trimming took off 1 base at V and 9 bases at J, with 13 bases between the two ends. The CDR3 consists of 13 residues. CDR3 coding DNA: TGTGCCAGCAGTGAATCGGGTCTACAGGGGCAGTACTTC. It translates to CASSESGLQGQYF.

CDR3 sequence (DNA): TGTGCCAGTGTCACCCTGGGAGGGGTAAGCAATCAGCCCCAGCATTTT. It specifies CASVTLGGVSNQPQHF. The rearrangement links TRBV19 to TRBJ1-5; D might be TRBD1 (5 bases). This CDR3 region has 16 residues. CDR1 and CDR2 from the germline V gene are LNHDA and SQIVND (reference sequence). Trimming shortened V by 8 bases and J by 1 base, and 18 bases separated the two germline ends. The full variable domain, rest sourced from reference TRBV19 and TRBJ1-5, is DGGITQSPKYLFRKEGQNVTLSCEQNLNHDAMYWYRQDPGQGLRLIYYSQIVNDFQKGDIAEGYSVSREKKESFPLTVTSAQKNPTAFYLCASVTLGGVSNQPQHFGDGTRLSIL.

The chain is built from TRBV7-2 and TRBJ2-1; D perhaps matches TRBD1 (6 bases). The CDR3 spans 13 residues. Germline assignment: CDR1 SGHTA and CDR2 FQGNSA. Trimming cost V 5 bases and J 5 bases, with 10 bases left between them. CDR3 in DNA: TGTGCCAGCAGCCGCGGACAGAACAATGAGCAGTTCTTC. Translating gives CASSRGQNNEQFF.

This clone has just one count. This sequence joins TRBV2 and TRBJ2-7, with 9 bases identical to TRBD2. V gave up 2 bases and J gave up 7 bases; unmatched junction bases: 6. Germline V lookup: CDR1 SNHLY, CDR2 FYNNEI. CDR3 length: 14 amino acids. The CDR3 DNA is TGTGCCAGCAGTGAATCTAGCGGGATGGGTGAGCAGTACTTC. Translation gives CASSESSGMGEQYF.

This chain joins TRBV4-1 and TRBJ2-3; D may be TRBD2 (6 bases). Germline-derived CDR1 and CDR2 are MGHRA and YSYEKL. The CDR3 covers 17 residues. The V and J ends lost 4 bases and 0 bases respectively, with 17 bases between them. In DNA form, the CDR3 reads TGCGCCAGCAGCCCGGTAGTCGGGGGAGCTAGCACAGATACGCAGTATTTT. Its translation: CASSPVVGGASTDTQYF.

The chain couples TRBV19 to TRBJ2-1; 7 nucleotides agree with TRBD1. The CDR3 length is 13 residues. Germline CDR1 reads LNHDA; CDR2 reads SQIVND (reference sequence). The trim removed 7 bases at V and 6 bases at J, leaving 6 bases unmatched. CDR3 bases: TGTGCCAGTATGAGGACAGGAGGCAATGAGCAGTTCTTC. It translates to CASMRTGGNEQFF.

This chain uses TRBV9 with TRBJ2-1; 7 bases align to TRBD2. V was pared by 3 bases and J by 5 bases, with 8 bases of the junction left unmatched. This CDR3 has 15 amino acids. CDR1 is SGDLS, CDR2 YYNGEE, per germline. CDR3 DNA sequence: TGTGCCAGCAGCGCCCCTAGCGGAGGTAACAATGAGCAGTTCTTC. It yields the protein CASSAPSGGNNEQFF.

The chain carries TRBV10-1 and TRBJ2-7; TRBD2 matches at 10 bases. V was pared by 4 bases and J by 2 bases, with 20 bases of the junction left unmatched. This CDR3 is built from 20 residues. From germline, CDR1 is WNHNN and CDR2 SYGVQD (reference sequence). CDR3 residues: CASSATRQDPILAGAYEQYF. CDR3 nucleotide sequence: TGCGCCAGCAGTGCGACACGACAAGACCCCATTCTAGCGGGAGCCTACGAGCAGTACTTC.

The chain carries TRBV28 and TRBJ2-5; D perhaps matches TRBD2 (6 bases). This CDR3 has 11 residues. CDR1 and CDR2 from the germline V gene are MDHEN and SYDVKM. V lost 7 bases and J lost 6, with 9 bases in between. In DNA form, the CDR3 reads TGTGCCAGCACCGGAGGGCAGACCCAGTACTTC. Translating gives CASTGGQTQYF. The variable domain in full, completed from reference TRBV28 and TRBJ2-5, reads DVKVTQSSRYLVKRTGEKVFLECVQDMDHENMFWYRQDPGLGLRLIYFSYDVKMKEKGDIPEGYSVSREKKERFSLILESASTNQTSMYLCASTGGQTQYFGPGTRLLVL.

The genes are TRBV2 and TRBJ1-1, with a weak D call TRBD1 (6 bases). The germline V gene has CDR1 SNHLY and CDR2 FYNNEI. This CDR3 spans 15 amino acids. V was pared by 7 bases and J by 4 bases, with 19 bases between. The CDR3, as DNA: TGTGCCAGCACGAGGGGGGGGGCGCGTGGCACTGAAGCTTTCTTT. The encoded protein is CASTRGGARGTEAFF.

The V gene is TRBV9, the J gene TRBJ2-1; 10 nucleotides align to TRBD2. Trimming at V came to 2 bases and at J to 6 bases, leaving 8 bases not matched to a gene. Per the germline V gene, CDR1 is SGDLS and CDR2 is YYNGEE. The CDR3 runs 16 residues. CDR3 amino acids: CASSVRTSGNFNEQFF. The CDR3 nucleotides are TGTGCCAGCAGCGTGCGGACTAGCGGAAACTTCAATGAGCAGTTCTTC.

V is TRBV18 and J is TRBJ2-5, with D possibly matching TRBD1 (6 bases). The V end lost 3 bases, the J end lost 2 bases, and 13 bases lay between the germline ends. The germline CDR1 and CDR2 sequences are KGHSH and LQKENI. The CDR3 is made up of 15 amino acids. CDR3 DNA: TGTGCCAGCTCACCGTCCACAGGGTTTCAAGAGACCCAGTACTTC. Its translation: CASSPSTGFQETQYF.

The chain combines TRBV6-5 with TRBJ2-7; no firm D call. Germline lookup yields CDR1 MNHEY and CDR2 SVGAGI. V was cut by 0 bases and J by 2 bases, with 14 bases left in between. The CDR3 totals 16 residues. In nucleotides, the CDR3 is TGTGCCAGCAGTTACTCGAAAGCGTCAGCTCCCTACGAGCAGTACTTC. Its protein product is CASSYSKASAPYEQYF.

The chain employs TRBV19 and TRBJ2-6, with 9 nucleotides matching TRBD1. After removal of 5 bases from V and 4 bases from J, the junction contained 6 bases not matched to a gene. The length of the CDR3 is 16 residues. Germline CDR1 is LNHDA and CDR2 is SQIVND (reference sequence). The CDR3 sequence is CASSPGTGSGANVLTF. In nucleotides, the CDR3 is TGTGCCAGTAGTCCCGGGACAGGGTCCGGGGCCAACGTCCTGACTTTC.

The chain uses TRBV6-1 and TRBJ1-4; 9 bases line up with TRBD1. CDR1 and CDR2 from the germline V gene are MNHNS and SASEGT. Trimming at V came to 7 bases and at J to 11 bases, leaving 11 bases not matched to a gene. CDR3 length equals 14 residues. The CDR3 region is CASIQDRGFGKLFF. In nucleotides, the CDR3 is TGTGCCAGCATTCAGGACAGGGGCTTTGGGAAACTGTTTTTT.

This clone was seen once. This chain uses TRBV5-4 with TRBJ2-1; 8 nucleotides agree with TRBD1. Germline values: CDR1 SGHNT, CDR2 YYREEE (reference sequence). Trimming cost V 4 bases and J 7 bases; bases outside gene matches: 13. The CDR3 spans 16 residues. CDR3 nucleotide sequence: TGTGCCAGCAGCCGAGAGTCAGGGGGCATCGTAAATGAGCAGTTCTTC. Its protein is CASSRESGGIVNEQFF.

J is TRBJ2-2 and V is TRBV6-5; the D is unclear. Trimming removed 1 base at V and 5 bases at J, with 5 bases between. Germline assignment: CDR1 MNHEY and CDR2 SVGAGI. The CDR3 runs to 13 residues. CDR3 sequence reads: CASSYLQTGELFF. The CDR3 DNA is TGTGCCAGCAGTTACTTGCAGACCGGGGAGCTGTTTTTT.

The rearrangement joins TRBV2 to TRBJ2-2; TRBD2 aligns across 7 bases. Per the germline V gene, CDR1 is SNHLY and CDR2 is FYNNEI. V trimming: 6 bases; J trimming: 7 bases; junction bases outside the gene matches: 11. This CDR3 comprises 15 residues. Here the CDR3 reads CASRVDKPGGGELFF. CDR3 DNA sequence: TGTGCCAGCAGGGTTGACAAGCCGGGGGGCGGGGAGCTGTTTTTT. The whole variable domain, filled in from reference TRBV2 and TRBJ2-2, reads EPEVTQTPSHQVTQMGQEVILRCVPISNHLYFYWYRQILGQKVEFLVSFYNNEISEKSEIFDDQFSVERPDGSNFTLKIRSTKLEDSAMYFCASRVDKPGGGELFFGEGSRLTVL.

This chain connects TRBV5-6 to TRBJ1-2; 7 nucleotides match TRBD1. The length of the CDR3 is 15 residues. V dropped 4 bases and J dropped 4; count of bases not matched to a gene: 10. The germline V gene encodes CDR1 SGHDT and CDR2 YYEEEE. CDR3 protein: CASSPGGYGPYGYTF. For the CDR3, the DNA is TGTGCCAGCAGCCCAGGGGGGTACGGCCCCTATGGCTACACCTTC.

The V gene is TRBV4-3, the J gene TRBJ2-3; D unresolved. CDR3 length: 15 amino acids. V gave up 1 base and J gave up 6 bases, with 14 bases separating them. Germline lookup yields CDR1 LGHNA and CDR2 YSLEER. CDR3 in DNA: TGCGCCAGCAGCCAAGCTCTCATAGATCGCGATACGCAGTATTTT. Protein product: CASSQALIDRDTQYF.

This chain connects TRBV19 to TRBJ2-7; tentatively, D is TRBD1 (6 bases). The germline gives CDR1 LNHDA, CDR2 SQIVND (reference sequence). This CDR3 spans 15 amino acids. V lost 0 bases, J lost 1 base, and 10 bases lay in between. CDR3 nucleotides: TGTGCCAGTAGTATAGATCACGGACAGTCCTACGAGCAGTACTTC. Its translation: CASSIDHGQSYEQYF.

The chain carries TRBV4-1 and TRBJ2-1; 7 bases agree with TRBD2. V shed 2 bases and J 10 bases; nucleotides not matched to a gene: 11. Germline CDR1 is MGHRA and CDR2 is YSYEKL. This CDR3 region has 15 residues. The chain's CDR3 is CASSQWTRRSEEQFF. CDR3 DNA sequence: TGCGCCAGCAGCCAATGGACTAGGAGATCTGAAGAGCAGTTCTTC.

Only a few counts were recorded for this clone. This chain uses TRBV6-5 with TRBJ2-2; TRBD2 agrees at 7 bases. The V and J ends lost 8 bases and 4 bases, in that order; junction bases with no gene match: 7. The CDR3 runs to 14 residues. Germline V CDR1 and CDR2: MNHEY, SVGAGI. The CDR3 region has the DNA TGTGCCAGCTGGGGGGGGATTGGCACCGGGGAGCTGTTTTTT. Translation: CASWGGIGTGELFF.

This sequence joins TRBV5-6 and TRBJ1-1; 8 bases are shared with TRBD1. The germline V gene has CDR1 SGHDT and CDR2 YYEEEE. Germline trimming cut 4 bases from V and 5 bases from J; bases unmatched to any gene: 19. The CDR3 runs 18 residues. The DNA of the CDR3 is TGTGCCAGCAGCCCATTACCAGGGGGCGACGAGGGGAGGACTGAAGCTTTCTTT. Protein: CASSPLPGGDEGRTEAFF.

The V and J genes are TRBV7-9 and TRBJ1-5; TRBD1 might be the D (6 bases). The CDR3 extends over 14 amino acids. CDR1 is SEHNR and CDR2 is FQNEAQ in the germline V gene (reference sequence). With 3 bases removed from V and 6 bases from J, the gap between germline ends came to 12 bases. The CDR3 reads CASSLDGQFQPQHF. The CDR3 DNA follows: TGTGCCAGCAGCTTGGACGGACAGTTTCAGCCCCAGCATTTT.

This clone was seen at least ten times. The CDR3 sequence: CASSQDRGVGGQYF. The CDR3 DNA reads as TGCGCCAGCAGCCAAGATCGGGGGGTGGGCGGGCAGTACTTC. V usage is TRBV4-1 and J usage is TRBJ2-7; 7 bases fit TRBD2. The CDR3 totals 14 residues. V shed 0 bases and J 9 bases; nucleotides not matched to a gene: 8. Germline CDR1 and CDR2: MGHRA and YSYEKL.